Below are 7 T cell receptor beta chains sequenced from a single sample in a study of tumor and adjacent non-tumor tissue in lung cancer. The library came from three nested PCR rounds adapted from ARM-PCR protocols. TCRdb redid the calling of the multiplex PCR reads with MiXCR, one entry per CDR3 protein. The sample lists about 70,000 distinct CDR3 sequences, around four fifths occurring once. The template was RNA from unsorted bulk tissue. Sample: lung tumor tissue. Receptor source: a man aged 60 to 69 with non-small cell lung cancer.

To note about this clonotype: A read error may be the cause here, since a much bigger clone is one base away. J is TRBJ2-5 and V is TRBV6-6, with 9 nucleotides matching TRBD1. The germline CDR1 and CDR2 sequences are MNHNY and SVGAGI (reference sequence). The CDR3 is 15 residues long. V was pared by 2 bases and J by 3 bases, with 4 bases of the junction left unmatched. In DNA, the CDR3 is TGTGCCAGCAGTTACCGGGACAGGGACAAAGAGACCCAGTACTTC. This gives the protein CASSYRDRDKETQYF.

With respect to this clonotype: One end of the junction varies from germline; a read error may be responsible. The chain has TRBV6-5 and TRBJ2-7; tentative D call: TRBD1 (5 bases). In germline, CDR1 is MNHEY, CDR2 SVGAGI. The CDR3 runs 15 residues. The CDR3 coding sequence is TGTGCCAGCAGTTACGGGGCTGGACACGTTTACGAGCAGTGCTTT. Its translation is CASSYGAGHVYEQCF.

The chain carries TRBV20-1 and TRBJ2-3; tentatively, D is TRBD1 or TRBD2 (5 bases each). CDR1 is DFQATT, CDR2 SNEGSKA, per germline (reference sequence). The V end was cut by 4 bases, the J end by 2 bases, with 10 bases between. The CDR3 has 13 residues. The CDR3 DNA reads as TGCAGTGCTACGGGGCCCCACACAGATACGCAGTATTTT. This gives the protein CSATGPHTDTQYF.

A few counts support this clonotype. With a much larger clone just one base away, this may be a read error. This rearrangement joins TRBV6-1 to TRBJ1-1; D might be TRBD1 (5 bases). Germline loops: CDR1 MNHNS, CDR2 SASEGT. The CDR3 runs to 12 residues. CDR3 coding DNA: TGTGACAGCACCTCAGGGTACACTGAAGCTTTCTTT. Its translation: CDSTSGYTEAFF.

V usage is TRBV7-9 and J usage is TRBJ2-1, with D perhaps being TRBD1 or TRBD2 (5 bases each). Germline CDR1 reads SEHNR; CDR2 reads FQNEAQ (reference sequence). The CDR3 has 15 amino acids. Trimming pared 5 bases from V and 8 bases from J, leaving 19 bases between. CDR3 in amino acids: CASSEDKGRRHEQFF. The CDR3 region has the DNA TGTGCCAGCAGCGAAGATAAGGGACGTAGGCATGAGCAGTTCTTC. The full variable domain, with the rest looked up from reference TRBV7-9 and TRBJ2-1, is DTGVSQNPRHKITKRGQNVTFRCDPISEHNRLYWYRQTLGQGPEFLTYFQNEAQLEKSRLLSDRFSAERPKGSFSTLEIQRTEQGDSAMYLCASSEDKGRRHEQFFGPGTRLTVL.

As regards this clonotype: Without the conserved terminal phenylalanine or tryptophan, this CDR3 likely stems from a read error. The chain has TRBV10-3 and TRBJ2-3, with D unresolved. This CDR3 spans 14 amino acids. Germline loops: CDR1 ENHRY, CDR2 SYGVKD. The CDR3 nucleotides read TGTGCCATCAGTGGGAAGGGTTTCACAGATACACAGTATTCT. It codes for CAISGKGFTDTQYS.

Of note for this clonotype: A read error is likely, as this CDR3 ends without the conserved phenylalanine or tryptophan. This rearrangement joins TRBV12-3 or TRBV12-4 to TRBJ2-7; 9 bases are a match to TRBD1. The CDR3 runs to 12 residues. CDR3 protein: CAGSLTGGEQYL. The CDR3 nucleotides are TGTGCCGGCAGTTTGACAGGGGGCGAGCAGTACTTA.